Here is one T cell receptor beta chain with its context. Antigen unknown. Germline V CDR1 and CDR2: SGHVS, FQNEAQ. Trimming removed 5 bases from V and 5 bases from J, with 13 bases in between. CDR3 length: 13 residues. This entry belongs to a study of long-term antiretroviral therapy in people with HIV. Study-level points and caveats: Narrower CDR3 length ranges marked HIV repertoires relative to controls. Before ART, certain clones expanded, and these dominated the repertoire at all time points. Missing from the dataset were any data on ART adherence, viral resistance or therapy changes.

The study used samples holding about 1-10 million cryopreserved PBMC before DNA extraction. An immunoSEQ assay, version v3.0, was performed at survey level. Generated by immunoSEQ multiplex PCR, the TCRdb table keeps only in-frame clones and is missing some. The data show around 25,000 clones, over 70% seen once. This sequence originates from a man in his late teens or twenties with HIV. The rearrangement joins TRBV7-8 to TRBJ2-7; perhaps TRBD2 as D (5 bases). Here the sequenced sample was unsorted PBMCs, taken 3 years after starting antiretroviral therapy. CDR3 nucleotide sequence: TGTGCCAGCAGCGCGAGGGTCAGGCACGAGCAGTACGTC. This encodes CASSARVRHEQYV.